This T cell receptor (beta chain) derives from a study of type 1 regulatory T cells. The CDR3 is made up of 15 amino acids. The J segment lost 3 bases and the V segment lost 2 bases, leaving 5 bases of the junction unmatched. Germline V gene data show CDR1 as SGDLS and CDR2 as YYNGEE. In TCRdb, the reads were re-called with MiXCR into one record per CDR3 protein. The table lists about 42,000 distinct CDR3 sequences, 9.5% to 15% of them singletons, with 8% in the top ten. With respect to this clonotype: Its specificity is unknown.

The sample taken for sequencing was cultured non-Tr1 T cells, either the whole culture or a sorted T cell fraction (not recorded which). The clonotype originates from a human donor in good health. The chain has TRBV9 and TRBJ2-7, with 10 nucleotides matching TRBD1. CDR3 in amino acids: CASSVGTGVIYEQYF. CDR3 nucleotide sequence: TGTGCCAGCAGCGTTGGGACAGGGGTTATCTACGAGCAGTACTTC.